Below are 18 T cell receptor beta chains sequenced from a single sample in a study of blood T cell repertoires in COVID-19. Assay: immunoSEQ multiplex PCR; the TCRdb copy retains only in-frame clones and omits some. Here the sample spans roughly 300,000 clones, around 90% being singletons. Input material: PBMCs or T cells enriched from blood (not recorded which). These receptors came from a woman aged 30 to 39 who had recovered from COVID-19.

The chain carries TRBV6-2 or TRBV6-3 and TRBJ2-7; TRBD1 matches at 7 bases. The CDR3 totals 14 residues. Trimming removed 0 bases from V and 2 bases from J; junction bases left unmatched: 1. Germline V gene lookup returns CDR1 MNHEY and CDR2 SVGEGT. The CDR3 reads CASSYSRGPYEQYF. CDR3 bases: TGTGCCAGCAGTTACTCGAGGGGGCCCTACGAGCAGTACTTC.

The rearrangement links TRBV12-5 to TRBJ1-1, with a possible D match to TRBD1 (6 bases). Trimming stripped 7 bases from V and 2 bases from J, with 14 bases between. CDR3 size: 14 residues. Germline values: CDR1 LGHNT, CDR2 FRNRAP. CDR3 coding DNA: TGTGCTAGTGCCCCCGGGGGGCGAAACACTGAAGCTTTCTTT. Protein sequence: CASAPGGRNTEAFF.

This sequence joins TRBV6-5 and TRBJ1-2, with a weak D call TRBD1 (6 bases). Trimming pared 7 bases from V and 4 bases from J, leaving 16 bases between. CDR3 length: 14 residues. CDR1 and CDR2 (germline): MNHEY, SVGAGI. The CDR3 DNA is TGTGCCAGCACTCCAAGGGGGGGGCTCTATGGCTACACCTTC. This gives the protein CASTPRGGLYGYTF.

The chain recombines TRBV29-1 with TRBJ2-7; 8 bases are shared with TRBD1. Germline trimming cut 4 bases from V and 4 bases from J; bases unmatched to any gene: 6. Germline lookup yields CDR1 SQVTM and CDR2 ANQGSEA. This CDR3 is built from 13 residues. The CDR3 sequence: CSVARQGAYEQYF. The CDR3, as DNA: TGCAGCGTTGCTCGCCAGGGGGCGTACGAGCAGTACTTC.

Only one count was recorded for this clone. V gene TRBV5-1 combines with J gene TRBJ2-3; 10 positions match TRBD1. The germline V gene encodes CDR1 SGHRS and CDR2 YFSETQ. J gave up 2 bases and V 2 bases, and 8 bases lay outside the gene matches. This CDR3 is 17 amino acids long. For the CDR3, the DNA is TGCGCCAGCAGCTTAGTAGGGACAGGGGTTTCCACAGATACGCAGTATTTT. Translating it yields CASSLVGTGVSTDTQYF.

The V and J genes are TRBV5-8 and TRBJ1-2; no definite D call. This CDR3 contains 14 residues. The V end was cut by 0 bases, the J end by 4 bases, with 10 bases between. Germline V gene lookup returns CDR1 SGHTS and CDR2 YDEGEE. The CDR3 bases are TGTGCCAGCAGCTTGGACAATCTTGTCTATGGCTACACCTTC. It encodes CASSLDNLVYGYTF.

The chain is built from TRBV30 and TRBJ1-5, with TRBD1 as a possible D gene (6 bases). In germline, CDR1 is GTSNPN, CDR2 SVGIG (reference sequence). With 4 bases removed from V and 4 bases from J, the gap between germline ends came to 11 bases. The CDR3 loop spans 13 amino acids. CDR3 bases: TGTGCCTGGACACTAGGGGGAAATCAGCCCCAGCATTTT. Residues: CAWTLGGNQPQHF.

The V gene is TRBV5-8, the J gene TRBJ1-1; D is undetermined. Per germline, CDR1 SGHTS and CDR2 YDEGEE. CDR3 length equals 13 residues. V lost 1 base and J lost 5, with 9 bases in between. The CDR3: CASSLWRETEAFF. The CDR3 DNA reads as TGTGCCAGCAGCTTGTGGAGAGAAACTGAAGCTTTCTTT.

V is TRBV27 and J is TRBJ2-1; 9 bases align to TRBD1. The V gene's germline CDR1 is MNHEY and CDR2 SMNVEV (reference sequence). This CDR3 has 16 residues. The V and J ends lost 6 bases and 4 bases, in that order; junction bases with no gene match: 10. CDR3: CASSRNRGQGYNEQFF. CDR3 sequence (DNA): TGTGCCAGCAGCCGAAACCGGGGACAGGGATACAATGAGCAGTTCTTC.

This chain links TRBV7-8 with TRBJ2-5, with 8 bases that match TRBD2. The CDR3 is 15 residues long. V was pared by 1 base and J by 5 bases, with 6 bases of the junction left unmatched. Looked up from germline, CDR1 is SGHVS and CDR2 is FQNEAQ. Here the CDR3 reads CASSLDRGGWETQYF. The CDR3 bases are TGTGCCAGCAGCTTAGATCGGGGGGGCTGGGAGACCCAGTACTTC.

This clone was seen once. CDR3 in amino acids: CASSSSLVTGELFF. CDR3 DNA sequence: TGTGCCAGCAGCTCCTCTTTAGTGACCGGGGAGCTGTTTTTT. The chain combines TRBV5-4 with TRBJ2-2; D call uncertain. V was cut by 3 bases and J by 5 bases, with 11 bases left in between. Germline-derived CDR1 and CDR2 are SGHNT and YYREEE (reference sequence). The CDR3 is made up of 14 amino acids.

This chain uses TRBV5-1 with TRBJ1-4; possible D gene TRBD1, 6 bases. Germline V lookup: CDR1 SGHRS, CDR2 YFSETQ. Trimming removed 2 bases at V and 8 bases at J, with 13 bases between. This CDR3 comprises 14 residues. The CDR3 loop is CASSFEGEGEKLFF. As DNA, the CDR3 is TGCGCCAGCAGCTTTGAGGGGGAGGGAGAAAAACTGTTTTTT.

J is TRBJ1-6 and V is TRBV10-3, with 7 bases lining up with TRBD1. Germline values: CDR1 ENHRY, CDR2 SYGVKD. This CDR3 is built from 13 residues. With V trimmed by 6 bases and J by 8 bases, 4 bases remained unmatched. CDR3 sequence (DNA): TGTGCCATCAGGCAAACAGGGGATTCACCCCTCCACTTT. This sequence encodes CAIRQTGDSPLHF.

The rearrangement uses TRBV25-1 and TRBJ1-2; TRBD1 aligns across 8 bases. Trimming cost V 6 bases and J 6 bases; bases outside gene matches: 15. Looked up from germline, CDR1 is MGHDK and CDR2 is SYGVNS. This CDR3 has 16 amino acids. The CDR3 DNA reads as TGTGCCAGCAGCACAAGACGTCAGGGGGCGCGGGATGGCTACACCTTC. Its protein product is CASSTRRQGARDGYTF.

The chain is built from TRBV7-9 and TRBJ2-1, with 15 bases fitting TRBD2. V lost 6 bases to trimming and J lost 9 bases; unmatched junction nucleotides: 0. The CDR3 length is 13 residues. Germline V CDR1 and CDR2: SEHNR, FQNEAQ (reference sequence). CDR3 DNA: TGTGCCAGCAGGGGACTAGCGGGGGGTGAGCAGTTCTTC. This gives the protein CASRGLAGGEQFF.

The chain recombines TRBV5-1 with TRBJ2-5, with 9 bases fitting TRBD1. The V segment lost 3 bases and the J segment 1 base; nucleotides outside the gene matches: 7. The CDR3 length is 16 residues. Germline V gene lookup returns CDR1 SGHRS and CDR2 YFSETQ. Here the CDR3 reads CASSYGTGIPQETQYF. CDR3 DNA sequence: TGCGCCAGCAGCTACGGGACAGGGATCCCCCAAGAGACCCAGTACTTC. The full variable domain, rest sourced from reference TRBV5-1 and TRBJ2-5, is KAGVTQTPRYLIKTRGQQVTLSCSPISGHRSVSWYQQTPGQGLQFLFEYFSETQRNKGNFPGRFSGRQFSNSRSEMNVSTLELGDSALYLCASSYGTGIPQETQYFGPGTRLLVL.

The V gene is TRBV27, the J gene TRBJ1-1; TRBD1 matches at 12 bases. The CDR3 runs to 18 residues. Per germline, CDR1 MNHEY and CDR2 SMNVEV (reference sequence). J lost 1 base, V lost 5 bases, and 11 bases had no gene match. This CDR3 reads CASSPHRDRGRRNTEAFF. The CDR3 DNA sequence: TGTGCCAGCAGTCCCCACCGGGACAGGGGGCGCCGGAACACTGAAGCTTTCTTT.

The chain uses TRBV30 and TRBJ1-2, with 7 positions matching TRBD1. The CDR3 runs to 13 residues. Germline V gene lookup returns CDR1 GTSNPN and CDR2 SVGIG (reference sequence). With V trimmed by 4 bases and J by 4 bases, 6 bases remained unmatched. The CDR3 DNA sequence: TGTGCCTGGAATACAGGGGCGGGCTATGGCTACACCTTC. Protein sequence: CAWNTGAGYGYTF.